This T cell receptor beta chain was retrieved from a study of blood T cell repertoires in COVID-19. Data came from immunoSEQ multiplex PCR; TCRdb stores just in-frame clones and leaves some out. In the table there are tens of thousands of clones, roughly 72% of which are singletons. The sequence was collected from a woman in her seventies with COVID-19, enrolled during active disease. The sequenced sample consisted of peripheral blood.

The CDR3 bases are TGTGCCAGCAGTATCGGGAGGGCTAACTATGGCTACACCTTC. This encodes CASSIGRANYGYTF. The chain joins TRBV28 to TRBJ1-2, with D unresolved. The CDR3 runs 14 residues. Germline V lookup: CDR1 MDHEN, CDR2 SYDVKM. V was trimmed by 5 bases and J by 0 bases, leaving 10 bases between them.